This TCR beta chain derives from a study of T cells after yellow fever vaccination. Study-wide background: Any fraction with a low cell number was prepared using SMART-Seq v4 Ultra Low Input.

Germline assignment: CDR1 MDHEN and CDR2 SYDVKM. Trimming removed 5 bases at V and 0 bases at J, with 20 bases between. The CDR3 extends over 18 amino acids. Researchers made TCR cDNA using 5'RACE template switching, and this step added a universal primer site and UMIs. Via MiXCR, TCRdb re-called the 5' RACE reads, giving one row per CDR3 protein. The table has more than 250,000 distinct CDR3 sequences, around 7% seen once. The source of this sequence is a man aged 18 to 30 who received the YFV17D yellow fever vaccine. V usage is TRBV28 and J usage is TRBJ2-4; tentatively, D is TRBD1 (6 bases). The material sequenced was PBMCs, taken about 49 days after the first yellow fever vaccination. The DNA of the CDR3 is TGTGCCAGCAGTCCGACAGGCCTATATTCTACAGCCAAAAACATTCAGTACTTC. Its translation is CASSPTGLYSTAKNIQYF.